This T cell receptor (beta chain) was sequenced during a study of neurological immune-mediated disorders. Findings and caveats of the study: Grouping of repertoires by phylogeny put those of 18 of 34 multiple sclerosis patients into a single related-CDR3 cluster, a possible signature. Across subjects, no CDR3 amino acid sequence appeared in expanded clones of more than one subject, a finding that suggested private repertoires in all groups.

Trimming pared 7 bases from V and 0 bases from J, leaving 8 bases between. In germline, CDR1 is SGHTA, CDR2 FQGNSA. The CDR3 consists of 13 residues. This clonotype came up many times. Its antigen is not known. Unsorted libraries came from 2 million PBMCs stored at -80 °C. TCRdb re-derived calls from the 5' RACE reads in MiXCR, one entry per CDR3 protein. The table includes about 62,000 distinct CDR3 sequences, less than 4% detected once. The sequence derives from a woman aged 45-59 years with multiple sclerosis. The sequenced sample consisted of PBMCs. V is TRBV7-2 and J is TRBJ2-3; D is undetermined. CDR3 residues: CASTPDSTDTQYF. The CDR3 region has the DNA TGTGCCAGCACCCCAGACAGCACAGATACGCAGTATTTT.